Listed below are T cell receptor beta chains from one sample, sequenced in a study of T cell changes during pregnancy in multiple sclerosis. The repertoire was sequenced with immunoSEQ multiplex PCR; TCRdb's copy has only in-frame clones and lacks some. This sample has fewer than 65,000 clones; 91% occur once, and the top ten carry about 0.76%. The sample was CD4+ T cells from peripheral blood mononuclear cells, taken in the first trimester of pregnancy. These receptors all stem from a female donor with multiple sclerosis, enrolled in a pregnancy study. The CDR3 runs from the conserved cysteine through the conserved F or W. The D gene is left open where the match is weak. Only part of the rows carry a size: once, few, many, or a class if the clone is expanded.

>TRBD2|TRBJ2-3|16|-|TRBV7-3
TGTGCCAGCAGCTTAACGGGGCGGGGGGGCCAAGATACGCAGTATTTT
CASSLTGRGGQDTQYF
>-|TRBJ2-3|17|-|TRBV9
TGTGCCAGCAGCGTAGCTTTCTCGGCTAGTAGCACAGATACGCAGTATTTT
CASSVAFSASSTDTQYF
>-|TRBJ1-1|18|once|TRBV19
TGTGCCAGTTTGCCCGGGAAGGGCAGAGGGGACATGAACACTGAAGCTTTCTTT
CASLPGKGRGDMNTEAFF
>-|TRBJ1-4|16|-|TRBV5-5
TGTGCCAGCAGCACACGACAGGTTGCAACTAATGAAAAACTGTTTTTT
CASSTRQVATNEKLFF
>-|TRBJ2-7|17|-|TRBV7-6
TGTGCCAGCAGCTTAGGAGGTGGGGCTGTCGCTTCCTACGAGCAGTACTTC
CASSLGGGAVASYEQYF
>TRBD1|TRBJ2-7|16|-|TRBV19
TGTGCCAGTAGTTCCCCGGGACAGGGAACCTCCTACGAGCAGTACTTC
CASSSPGQGTSYEQYF
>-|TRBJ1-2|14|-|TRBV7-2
TGTGCCAGCAGCTCGGCCGGGAGGTCCTATGGCTACACCTTC
CASSSAGRSYGYTF
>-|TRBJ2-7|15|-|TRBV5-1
TGCGCCAGCAGCCAGTGGGCAGCCGTATCCTACGAGCAGTACTTC
CASSQWAAVSYEQYF
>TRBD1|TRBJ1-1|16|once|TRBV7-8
TGTGCCAGCAGCTTCGGGACAGGGGGCTGGGGCACTGAAGCTTTCTTT
CASSFGTGGWGTEAFF
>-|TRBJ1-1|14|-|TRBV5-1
TGCGCCAGCAGCCCGGGCGGGGTACCCACTGAAGCTTTCTTT
CASSPGGVPTEAFF
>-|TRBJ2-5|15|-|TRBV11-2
TGTGCCAGCAGCCTCCAGGGGTGGGGCCAAGAGACCCAGTACTTC
CASSLQGWGQETQYF
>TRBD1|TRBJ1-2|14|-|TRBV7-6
TGTGCCAGCAGCTTGCAGGGGGAGTACTATGGCTACACCTTC
CASSLQGEYYGYTF
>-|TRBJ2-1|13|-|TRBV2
TGTGCCAGCAGCAGGGAGGCTACGAATGAGCAGTTCTTC
CASSREATNEQFF
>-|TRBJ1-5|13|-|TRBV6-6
TGTGCCATCGACAGAAATAGCAATCAGCCCCAGCATTTT
CAIDRNSNQPQHF
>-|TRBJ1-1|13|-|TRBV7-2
TGTGCCAGCAGCCTATCAGAGGGTGGTGAAGCTTTCTTT
CASSLSEGGEAFF